A selection of T cell receptor beta chains follows, all from one sample in a study of cytotoxic CD8 clonotypes in ibrutinib-treated CLL. Data came from immunoSEQ multiplex PCR; TCRdb stores just in-frame clones and leaves some out. The table has roughly 200,000 clones, about 72% seen once. The starting material was PBMCs, obtained after 24 months of ibrutinib treatment. The receptor set was obtained from a human donor with chronic lymphocytic leukemia. Both conserved end residues are part of each CDR3. The D gene is left open where the match is weak. Not all rows give a size; the values are once, few, many and, for expanded clones, a class.

d_gene	abundance	j_gene	v_gene	CDR3aa	CDR3nt
TRBD1	-	TRBJ2-6	TRBV6-5	CASSSDRAGANVLTF	TGTGCCAGCAGCTCCGACAGGGCGGGGGCCAACGTCCTGACTTTC
-	-	TRBJ1-5	TRBV6-1	CASSPSEVQPQHF	TGTGCCAGCAGCCCCTCAGAAGTTCAACCCCAGCATTTT
TRBD2	-	TRBJ2-5	TRBV19	CASSKQLAGVGETQYF	TGTGCCAGTAGTAAACAACTAGCGGGAGTTGGTGAGACCCAGTACTTC
-	-	TRBJ2-2	TRBV2	CASREAAGTAGELFF	TGTGCCAGCAGGGAAGCCGCCGGGACGGCCGGGGAGCTGTTTTTT
-	-	TRBJ1-5	TRBV4-1	CASSQTAGPQHF	TGCGCCAGCAGCCAAACAGCCGGACCCCAGCATTTT
-	few	TRBJ2-3	TRBV5-1	CASSLGAPTDTQYF	TGCGCCAGCAGCTTGGGGGCGCCCACAGATACGCAGTATTTT
TRBD1	-	TRBJ1-3	TRBV10-3	CAIRQGVGNTIYF	TGTGCCATCAGACAGGGGGTTGGAAACACCATATATTTT
-	-	TRBJ2-7	TRBV18	CASSPRTGLSSYEQYF	TGTGCCAGCTCACCGCGAACGGGACTCAGCTCCTACGAGCAGTACTTC
TRBD2	-	TRBJ2-7	TRBV18	CASSPLTLAGPYEQYF	TGTGCCAGCTCACCACTTACACTAGCGGGGCCCTACGAGCAGTACTTC
-	once	TRBJ1-5	TRBV19	CASSYDPGPQPQHF	TGTGCCAGTTCCTACGACCCGGGTCCTCAGCCCCAGCATTTT
-	-	TRBJ1-1	TRBV4-2	CASSQDPDRNTEAFF	TGTGCCAGCAGCCAAGATCCAGACAGGAACACTGAAGCTTTCTTT
TRBD2	-	TRBJ2-7	TRBV7-2	CASSFGLAGPSSSYEQYF	TGTGCCAGCAGCTTCGGCCTAGCGGGACCCTCCAGCTCCTACGAGCAGTACTTC
TRBD1	-	TRBJ2-5	TRBV5-6	CASSLLGQGALGETQYF	TGTGCCAGCAGCTTGTTGGGACAGGGGGCACTAGGGGAGACCCAGTACTTC
-	-	TRBJ2-2	TRBV5-1	CASSILGTNTGELFF	TGCGCCAGCAGCATCTTGGGGACGAACACCGGGGAGCTGTTTTTT
TRBD1	-	TRBJ2-7	TRBV5-4	CASSFPGTGGYEQYF	TGTGCCAGCAGCTTCCCCGGGACAGGGGGTTACGAGCAGTACTTC
-	-	TRBJ1-1	TRBV5-4	CASSSRKQGLNTEAFF	TGTGCCAGCAGCTCCAGAAAACAGGGATTGAACACTGAAGCTTTCTTT
-	once	TRBJ2-7	TRBV28	CASSFEQPYYEQYF	TGTGCCAGCAGTTTTGAACAGCCTTACTACGAGCAGTACTTC
TRBD1	few	TRBJ2-7	TRBV7-6	CASSRQGEQYF	TGTGCCAGCAGCCGACAGGGAGAGCAGTACTTC
-	-	TRBJ2-5	TRBV5-1	CASSHQETQYF	TGCGCCAGCAGCCACCAAGAGACCCAGTACTTC
-	-	TRBJ1-1	TRBV11-2	CASSQRERRNTEAFF	TGTGCCAGCAGCCAACGGGAACGAAGGAACACTGAAGCTTTCTTT
TRBD1	-	TRBJ1-2	TRBV5-6	CASSSTGAYNYGYTF	TGTGCCAGCAGCTCTACAGGGGCCTACAACTATGGCTACACCTTC
-	-	TRBJ2-2	TRBV30	CAWSGVAGELFF	TGTGCCTGGAGTGGGGTGGCCGGGGAGCTGTTTTTT
-	-	TRBJ2-7	TRBV9	CASSSGASGRQLSYEQYF	TGTGCCAGCAGCTCAGGGGCTAGCGGAAGACAGCTAAGCTACGAGCAGTACTTC
TRBD1	-	TRBJ2-7	TRBV6-5	CASRRDRGKYEQYF	TGTGCCAGCAGAAGGGACAGGGGAAAATACGAGCAGTACTTC
TRBD1	-	TRBJ1-2	TRBV9	CASSENPDRGNGYTF	TGTGCCAGCAGCGAAAATCCCGACAGGGGAAATGGCTACACCTTC
-	-	TRBJ2-5	TRBV30	CAWSGSGNPRETQYF	TGTGCCTGGAGTGGATCCGGGAACCCCCGGGAGACCCAGTACTTC
-	-	TRBJ2-1	TRBV15	CATSRDPANEQFF	TGTGCCACCAGCAGAGATCCGGCAAATGAGCAGTTCTTC
-	-	TRBJ1-5	TRBV19	CASSYNSNQPQHF	TGTGCCAGTAGTTATAATAGCAATCAGCCCCAGCATTTT
-	few	TRBJ2-1	TRBV7-2	CASSLDVRSQSPGEQFF	TGTGCCAGCAGCTTAGACGTCCGATCACAATCCCCCGGTGAGCAGTTCTTC
-	-	TRBJ2-6	TRBV5-1	CASSVISSGANVLTF	TGCGCCAGCAGCGTAATAAGCTCTGGGGCCAACGTCCTGACTTTC
TRBD2	-	TRBJ2-7	TRBV27	CASSFISGRAYEQYF	TGTGCCAGCAGTTTTATTAGCGGGAGAGCCTACGAGCAGTACTTC
TRBD2	few	TRBJ2-3	TRBV27	CASSLSPAGVTNTQYF	TGTGCCAGCAGTTTGAGCCCAGCGGGAGTAACGAATACGCAGTATTTT
-	few	TRBJ1-4	TRBV30	CAWSVSEKLFF	TGTGCCTGGAGTGTTTCTGAAAAACTGTTTTTT
-	-	TRBJ2-7	TRBV7-2	CASSLEPSASVEF	TGTGCCAGCAGCTTAGAACCTAGCGCCAGCGTTGAGTTC
TRBD1	-	TRBJ1-1	TRBV19	CASSSTGDTEAFF	TGTGCCAGTAGTTCAACAGGGGACACTGAAGCTTTCTTT
TRBD1	-	TRBJ2-7	TRBV27	CASSPGQGSEQYF	TGTGCCAGCAGTCCGGGACAGGGGAGCGAGCAGTACTTC
-	-	TRBJ1-2	TRBV9	CASSAGPFNYGYTF	TGTGCCAGCAGCGCGGGGCCATTTAACTATGGCTACACCTTC
-	-	TRBJ1-1	TRBV6-5	CASSYYGTGRLVF	TGTGCCAGCAGTTACTACGGCACAGGGCGGCTTGTCTTT
TRBD2	-	TRBJ2-7	TRBV2	CASGGASGSPYEQYF	TGTGCCAGCGGCGGGGCTAGCGGGAGTCCCTACGAGCAGTACTTC
-	-	TRBJ2-1	TRBV6-5	CASSATGDNEQFF	TGTGCCAGCAGTGCTACCGGGGACAATGAGCAGTTCTTC
-	-	TRBJ2-2	TRBV11-2	CASRPPGRRTTGELFF	TGTGCCAGCAGACCTCCGGGACGGAGGACCACCGGGGAGCTGTTTTTT
TRBD1	few	TRBJ1-2	TRBV2	CASSEEGRTGGNGYTF	TGTGCCAGCAGTGAAGAAGGGCGTACAGGGGGAAACGGCTACACCTTC
TRBD1	few	TRBJ2-7	TRBV6-5	CASSYWTGLGYEQYF	TGTGCCAGCAGTTATTGGACAGGGTTAGGGTACGAGCAGTACTTC
TRBD1	-	TRBJ1-4	TRBV2	CASSQGGYNEKLFF	TGTGCCAGCAGCCAGGGGGGATACAATGAAAAACTGTTTTTT